These T cell receptor beta chains were read from a single sample in a study of blood T cell repertoires in COVID-19. The protocol was immunoSEQ multiplex PCR, while the TCRdb copy is restricted to in-frame clones and leaves out a portion. The sample gives tens of thousands of clones, 60% to 80% of which show up once; approximately 2.1% is in the top ten. Sequencing input: peripheral blood. These receptor sequences come from a man aged 70-80 years with COVID-19, enrolled during active disease. The CDR3 runs from the conserved cysteine through the conserved F or W. A D gene is named only where the DNA matches it firmly. Size tells how often a clone was seen (once, few, many) or the class of an expanded clone, and some rows leave it out.

-	TRBV24-1	TRBD1	TRBJ1-2	CATSDPSTGSEYGYTF	TGTGCCACCAGTGATCCATCGACAGGGTCGGAATATGGCTACACCTTC
-	TRBV14	TRBD2	TRBJ2-7	CASSLGLAGDEQYF	TGTGCCAGCAGCCTCGGACTAGCGGGAGACGAGCAGTACTTC
-	TRBV18	-	TRBJ1-1	CASSSTQGSMNTEAFF	TGTGCCAGCTCATCCACCCAGGGTTCTATGAACACTGAAGCTTTCTTT
-	TRBV7-6	TRBD1	TRBJ2-1	CASSLPSGQNNEQFF	TGTGCCAGCAGCTTACCTTCGGGACAGAACAATGAGCAGTTCTTC
-	TRBV11-2	-	TRBJ2-3	CASSQGWGRPLADTQYF	TGTGCCAGCAGCCAAGGATGGGGGAGGCCATTGGCAGATACGCAGTATTTT
-	TRBV19	-	TRBJ2-7	CASSIQDSYEQYF	TGTGCCAGTAGTATTCAGGATTCCTACGAGCAGTACTTC
-	TRBV27	-	TRBJ1-6	CASSPPGGLGSPLHF	TGTGCCAGCAGTCCCCCCGGAGGGCTGGGGTCACCCCTCCACTTT
once	TRBV28	-	TRBJ2-3	CASSLHIQALTDTQYF	TGTGCCAGCAGTTTGCATATACAGGCCCTCACAGATACGCAGTATTTT
once	TRBV7-9	-	TRBJ1-2	CASSLRGGFYGYTF	TGTGCCAGCAGCTTACGTGGAGGGTTCTATGGCTACACCTTC
-	TRBV24-1	-	TRBJ1-1	CATSGSGGDEAFF	TGTGCCACCAGTGGGTCGGGCGGGGATGAAGCTTTCTTT
-	TRBV3-1/TRBV3-2	-	TRBJ2-7	CASSQYAGGGYEQYF	TGTGCCAGCAGCCAATATGCGGGTGGGGGGTACGAGCAGTACTTC
-	TRBV5-4	-	TRBJ1-1	CASSPDKNTEAFF	TGTGCCAGCAGCCCAGACAAGAACACTGAAGCTTTCTTT
-	TRBV24-1	-	TRBJ2-5	CATSEAAQETQYF	TGTGCCACCAGTGAGGCGGCACAAGAGACCCAGTACTTC
-	TRBV6-1	TRBD1	TRBJ1-2	CASSEGGGASYGYTF	TGTGCCAGCAGTGAAGGAGGGGGCGCTAGCTATGGCTACACCTTC
-	TRBV3-1/TRBV3-2	TRBD1	TRBJ1-6	CASSQGGQGDNSPLHF	TGTGCCAGCAGCCAGGGGGGACAGGGTGACAATTCACCCCTCCACTTT